The subject of this entry is one T cell receptor (beta chain). Its cognate antigen is unknown. The sample is drawn from a study of OX40 agonist ivuxolimab in advanced cancers. Study summary: Prior anti-PD-1, anti-PD-L1 or anti-CTLA-4 therapy was allowed; around 40% had some. Partial responses were achieved by three patients, one with hepatocellular carcinoma and two with cutaneous melanoma.

V dropped 3 bases and J dropped 4 bases, with 12 bases sitting between them. The CDR3 is 14 amino acids. Per the germline V gene, CDR1 is SEHNR and CDR2 is FQNEAQ (reference sequence). Notes on the study in general: At 0.1 to 3.0 mg/kg, CD4+ and CD8+ blood T cells expanded clonally by week 6.

Measured with immunoSEQ multiplex PCR; TCRdb has only the in-frame clones, and not every one. The table records some 60,000 clones, roughly 89% of them present only once. With autoimmune disease history or systemic immunosuppression, patients were excluded. The TCR comes from an adult with an advanced solid tumor such as melanoma, head and neck, liver or kidney cancer. The chain has TRBV7-9 and TRBJ2-5, with D perhaps given as TRBD1 or TRBD2 (6 bases each). This specimen consisted of CD4+ or CD8+ T cells sorted from blood, obtained in a trial of the OX40 agonist ivuxolimab. DNA for the CDR3: TGTGCCAGCAGCTTTAGCAGGGGACTAGAGACCCAGTACTTC. Its protein is CASSFSRGLETQYF.